The sequence of this TCR beta chain was determined in a study of CD8 T cells in ankylosing spondylitis. Regarding the study as a whole: Ankylosing spondylitis blood appeared to be characterized by a TCR beta motif of about eight highly homologous variants.

This clonotype has a count of ten or more. Its antigen remains unknown. V was pared by 0 bases and J by 4 bases, with 13 bases between. The CDR3 sequence is 15 residues long. Germline V gene data show CDR1 as LGHNA and CDR2 as YSLEER. TCRdb used MiXCR to reprocess the 5' RACE reads, holding one entry per CDR3 protein. The sample lists under 300,000 distinct CDR3 sequences, 7.5% to 9% seen once, with around 6.8% in the top ten. Sequencing used blood, either unsorted or a sorted T cell fraction (not recorded which). The receptor's source is a male donor with ankylosing spondylitis or in good health (not recorded which). The rearrangement links TRBV4-3 to TRBJ2-7, with D tentatively TRBD2 (5 bases). In DNA form, the CDR3 reads TGCGCCAGCAGCCAAGAAAGGTCTAGCCCATACGAGCAGTACTTC. Its translation: CASSQERSSPYEQYF.